Following are 20 T cell receptor beta chains from one sample sequenced in a study of shared clonotypes between healthy human individuals. Naive CD8 cells lacked CD45RO and underwent positive selection for CCR7, leaving out terminally differentiated effector memory CD45RA+ cells. Libraries were prepared by immunoSEQ multiplex PCR; TCRdb keeps only in-frame clonotypes and omits some of them. The sample has 550,000 to 650,000 clones; around 96% are singletons. The specimen was naive CD8+ T cells sorted from blood. These receptors all come from a woman aged 25-40 years in good health.

V gene TRBV5-1 combines with J gene TRBJ2-3, with 12 bases that match TRBD2. Per germline, CDR1 SGHRS and CDR2 YFSETQ. The trim removed 4 bases at V and 5 bases at J, leaving 11 bases unmatched. The CDR3 is 17 residues long. In DNA form, the CDR3 reads TGCGCCAGCAGCAAAGGCCGGTTGGGACTAGCGGGAGATACGCAGTATTTT. This gives the protein CASSKGRLGLAGDTQYF.

The CDR3 loop reads CASSLSTSYEQYF. The DNA for the CDR3 is TGTGCCAGCAGTTTAAGTACGAGCTACGAGCAGTACTTC. This chain connects TRBV28 to TRBJ2-7; D unresolved. Germline V gives CDR1 MDHEN, CDR2 SYDVKM. V lost 2 bases and J 3 bases, leaving 8 bases between the germline ends. The CDR3 has 13 amino acids.

The chain uses TRBV30 and TRBJ2-5, with 8 bases lining up with TRBD2. The CDR3 length is 14 residues. V was clipped by 2 bases and J by 5 bases; unmatched bases: 7. Germline CDR1 and CDR2: GTSNPN and SVGIG (reference sequence). CDR3 in amino acids: CAWSSGLGMETQYF. The CDR3 DNA reads as TGTGCCTGGAGTTCGGGACTAGGCATGGAGACCCAGTACTTC.

The V and J genes are TRBV27 and TRBJ2-5; TRBD2 matches at 7 bases. The J call may not be correct, given that the DNA end is closer to TRBJ2-7. The CDR3 spans 16 residues. The germline CDR1 and CDR2 sequences are MNHEY and SMNVEV (reference sequence). This CDR3 reads CASSLGTGGGAYEQYF. The CDR3 DNA reads as TGTGCCAGCAGTTTAGGGACGGGGGGTGGAGCCTACGAGCAGTACTTC.

The chain combines TRBV28 with TRBJ2-1; 12 bases agree with TRBD2. The CDR3 runs 17 residues. Trimming removed 6 bases from V and 4 bases from J; junction bases left unmatched: 10. Germline CDR1 MDHEN, CDR2 SYDVKM. For the CDR3, the DNA is TGTGCCAGCAGAACCCTAGCGGGAGGGCCCTCTTACAATGAGCAGTTCTTC. It translates to CASRTLAGGPSYNEQFF. Full variable domain (rest looked up from reference TRBV28 and TRBJ2-1): DVKVTQSSRYLVKRTGEKVFLECVQDMDHENMFWYRQDPGLGLRLIYFSYDVKMKEKGDIPEGYSVSREKKERFSLILESASTNQTSMYLCASRTLAGGPSYNEQFFGPGTRLTVL.

The rearrangement uses TRBV9 and TRBJ2-5; D assignment may be TRBD1 or TRBD2 (5 bases each). The CDR3 totals 12 residues. V was shortened by 7 bases and J by 4 bases, with 11 bases between the two germline ends. Germline V gives CDR1 SGDLS, CDR2 YYNGEE. The CDR3 region has the DNA TGTGCCAGCCGAGGGGCAGGAGAGACCCAGTACTTC. Translating gives CASRGAGETQYF.

The V gene is TRBV29-1, the J gene TRBJ2-5; 9 bases agree with TRBD2. The V gene's germline CDR1 is SQVTM and CDR2 ANQGSEA. The CDR3 is 15 amino acids. With 4 bases clipped from V and 4 bases from J, the junction kept 10 bases outside the gene matches. CDR3 nucleotides: TGCAGCGTTGGGCTAGCGGGGAGGGTGGGAGAGACCCAGTACTTC. Its protein is CSVGLAGRVGETQYF.

As for this clone: Distinct nucleotide sequences in the sample also encode this CDR3. V usage is TRBV27 and J usage is TRBJ1-5, with 10 bases that match TRBD1. CDR1 MNHEY and CDR2 SMNVEV come from the germline V gene (reference sequence). Trimming cost V 5 bases and J 2 bases; bases outside gene matches: 3. CDR3 size: 15 residues. The CDR3 coding sequence is TGTGCCAGCAGTCCCGGGACAGGGGGCAATCAGCCCCAGCATTTT. This sequence encodes CASSPGTGGNQPQHF.

The J gene is TRBJ2-7, the V gene TRBV7-2; D might be TRBD2 (5 bases). Germline V gene sequence: CDR1 SGHTA, CDR2 FQGNSA. V was shortened by 2 bases and J by 4 bases, with 12 bases between the two germline ends. There are 14 residues in the CDR3. This chain's CDR3 is CASSLRRNTYEQYF. The CDR3 DNA reads TGTGCCAGCAGCTTAAGGAGGAATACTTACGAGCAGTACTTC.

The genes are TRBV11-2 and TRBJ2-7, with a possible D match to TRBD2 (6 bases). Per germline, CDR1 SGHAT and CDR2 FQNNGV. Trimming removed 5 bases from V and 7 bases from J, with 15 bases in between. CDR3 length: 13 amino acids. CDR3 sequence (DNA): TGTGCCAGCAGCGACCGACTAGTGGTTGAGCAGTACTTC. The encoded protein is CASSDRLVVEQYF.

The chain couples TRBV2 to TRBJ1-1; unclear D gene. CDR1 is SNHLY, CDR2 FYNNEI, per germline. The V end was cut by 10 bases, the J end by 11 bases, with 20 bases between. The CDR3 contains 12 residues. CDR3 bases: TGTGCCACCTTAGATGGGCAACTACGGGCTTTCTTT. Amino acids: CATLDGQLRAFF.

The J gene is TRBJ2-1, the V gene TRBV4-2; 11 nucleotides align to TRBD1. There are 15 residues in the CDR3. J lost 5 bases, V lost 8 bases, and 8 bases had no gene match. Germline values: CDR1 LGHNA, CDR2 YNFKEQ. The CDR3 nucleotides read TGTGCCAGCGCCGGGACAGGGGGTTTCAACAATGAGCAGTTCTTC. The encoded protein is CASAGTGGFNNEQFF.

The chain is built from TRBV28 and TRBJ2-3; 11 bases align to TRBD2. The trim removed 4 bases at V and 5 bases at J, leaving 5 bases unmatched. Germline CDR1 MDHEN, CDR2 SYDVKM. The CDR3 loop spans 15 amino acids. The CDR3: CASSSGLAARDTQYF. The CDR3 nucleotides are TGTGCCAGCAGTTCGGGACTAGCGGCCCGAGATACGCAGTATTTT. Filled out from reference TRBV28 and TRBJ2-3, the complete variable domain reads DVKVTQSSRYLVKRTGEKVFLECVQDMDHENMFWYRQDPGLGLRLIYFSYDVKMKEKGDIPEGYSVSREKKERFSLILESASTNQTSMYLCASSSGLAARDTQYFGPGTRLTVL.

The V and J genes are TRBV10-3 and TRBJ2-7; possible D gene TRBD1, 6 bases. V dropped 2 bases and J dropped 3 bases, with 17 bases sitting between them. CDR3 length: 16 residues. Germline CDR1 reads ENHRY; CDR2 reads SYGVKD. The DNA of the CDR3 is TGTGCCATCAGTGAGGCCCCCGGGACACCCCACTACGAGCAGTACTTC. Translating gives CAISEAPGTPHYEQYF.

Of note for this clone: Other DNA sequences in the sample encode the same CDR3. The V gene is TRBV19, the J gene TRBJ2-7; 7 bases agree with TRBD2. CDR1 and CDR2 (germline): LNHDA, SQIVND (reference sequence). With 5 bases clipped from V and 0 bases from J, the junction kept 4 bases outside the gene matches. The CDR3 length is 14 residues. The CDR3 nucleotides read TGTGCCAGTAGTCCAGGCGGGAGCTCCTACGAGCAGTACTTC. Its translation is CASSPGGSSYEQYF.

J is TRBJ2-7 and V is TRBV14, with 7 bases fitting TRBD1. The length of the CDR3 is 15 residues. Trimming removed 1 base from V and 3 bases from J; junction bases left unmatched: 6. Germline-derived CDR1 and CDR2 are SGHDN and FVKESK. Here the CDR3 reads CASSQGQGVIYEQYF. In DNA, the CDR3 is TGTGCCAGCAGCCAAGGGCAGGGGGTTATCTACGAGCAGTACTTC.

The chain joins TRBV13 to TRBJ2-1, with TRBD2 matching over 9 bases. The CDR3 consists of 15 residues. The germline gives CDR1 PRHDT, CDR2 FYEKMQ (reference sequence). The ends lost 5 bases at V and 5 bases at J; junction bases unmatched: 7. CDR3 in amino acids: CASSLSGRGHNEQFF. CDR3 nucleotides: TGTGCCAGCAGCCTTAGCGGGAGAGGCCACAATGAGCAGTTCTTC.

J is TRBJ1-1 and V is TRBV13; the D is unclear. Germline lookup yields CDR1 PRHDT and CDR2 FYEKMQ (reference sequence). This CDR3 contains 13 residues. V lost 2 bases and J 1 base, leaving 5 bases between the germline ends. As DNA, the CDR3 is TGTGCCAGCAGCTTAAACCCGAACACTGAAGCTTTCTTT. Translated: CASSLNPNTEAFF.

The V gene is TRBV2, the J gene TRBJ1-2, with unresolved D. Trimming stripped 3 bases from V and 4 bases from J, with 3 bases between. The CDR3 is made up of 11 amino acids. Germline V gene data show CDR1 as SNHLY and CDR2 as FYNNEI. The CDR3 region has the DNA TGTGCCAGCAGTGATGCCTATGGCTACACCTTC. Protein: CASSDAYGYTF.

The chain uses TRBV30 and TRBJ2-1, with 7 positions matching TRBD2. Trimming took 0 bases from V and 8 from J; bases not matched to a gene: 10. This CDR3 has 15 residues. Per germline, CDR1 GTSNPN and CDR2 SVGIG (reference sequence). Here the CDR3 reads CAWSVIAGVRDEQFF. As DNA, the CDR3 is TGTGCCTGGAGTGTAATCGCGGGAGTCCGGGATGAGCAGTTCTTC.